This section outlines one TCR beta chain sequence together with its context. Its specificity is not known. This record belongs to a study of shared clonotypes between healthy human individuals. Overall study: Per donor, CD8 memory used one plate, CD8 naive used two, CD4 memory used three and CD4 naive used three. General study results and limits: The study generally estimated greater richness for naive than memory subsets. Clonotype sharing among donors was thought likely to change with sequencing depth. The sampled material consisted only of blood, and tissue repertoires are likely to differ.

Germline V gene lookup returns CDR1 SGHRS and CDR2 YFSETQ. There are 15 residues in the CDR3. With 0 bases removed from V and 2 bases from J, the gap between germline ends came to 11 bases. Profiling relied on immunoSEQ multiplex PCR, and the TCRdb table lists in-frame clones only, not all of them. The sample shows millions of clones, 85% to 95% of them seen only once. This clonotype was sampled from a man aged 18 to 30 in good health. The rearrangement joins TRBV5-1 to TRBJ2-5; D possibly corresponds to TRBD2 (5 bases). The sequenced material came from naive CD4+ T cells sorted from blood. The sample's subset: CD45RA+ positively selected. The CDR3 reads CASSLGGADQETQYF. CDR3 bases: TGCGCCAGCAGCTTGGGCGGAGCGGATCAAGAGACCCAGTACTTC.